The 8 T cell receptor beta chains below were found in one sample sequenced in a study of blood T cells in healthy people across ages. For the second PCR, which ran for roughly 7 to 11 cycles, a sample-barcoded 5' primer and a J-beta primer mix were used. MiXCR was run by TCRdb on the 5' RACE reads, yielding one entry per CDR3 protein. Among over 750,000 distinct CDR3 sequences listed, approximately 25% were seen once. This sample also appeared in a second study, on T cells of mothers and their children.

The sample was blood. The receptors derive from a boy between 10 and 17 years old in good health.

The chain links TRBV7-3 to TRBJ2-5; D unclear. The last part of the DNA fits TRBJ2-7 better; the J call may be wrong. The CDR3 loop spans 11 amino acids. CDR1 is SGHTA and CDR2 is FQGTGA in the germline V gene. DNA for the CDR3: TGTGCCAGCAGGGCAGTTTACGAGCAGTACTTC. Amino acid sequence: CASRAVYEQYF.

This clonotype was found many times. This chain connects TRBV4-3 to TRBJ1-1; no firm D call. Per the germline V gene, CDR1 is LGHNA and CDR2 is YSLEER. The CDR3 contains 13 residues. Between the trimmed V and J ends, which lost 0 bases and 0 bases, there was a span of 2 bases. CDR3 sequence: CASSQDLNTEAFF. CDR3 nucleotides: TGCGCCAGCAGCCAAGATCTGAACACTGAAGCTTTCTTT.

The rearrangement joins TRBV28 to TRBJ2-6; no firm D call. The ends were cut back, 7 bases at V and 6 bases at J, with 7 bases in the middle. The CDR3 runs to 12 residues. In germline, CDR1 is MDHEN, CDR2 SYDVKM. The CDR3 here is CASTSEANVLTF. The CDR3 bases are TGTGCCAGCACGTCCGAGGCCAACGTCCTGACTTTC.

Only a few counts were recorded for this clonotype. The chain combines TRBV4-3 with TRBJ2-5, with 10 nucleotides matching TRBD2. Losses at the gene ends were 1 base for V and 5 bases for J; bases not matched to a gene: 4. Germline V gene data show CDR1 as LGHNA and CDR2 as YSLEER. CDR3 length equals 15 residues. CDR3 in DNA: TGCGCCAGCAGCCAAGGGGTACTAGCGGGGGAGACCCAGTACTTC. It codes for CASSQGVLAGETQYF.

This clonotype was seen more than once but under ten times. The CDR3 reads CASSQGTGGWANEKLFF. The CDR3 DNA is TGCGCCAGCAGCCAAGGGACAGGGGGCTGGGCTAATGAAAAACTGTTTTTT. This sequence joins TRBV4-1 and TRBJ1-4, with 11 nucleotides matching TRBD1. Germline loops: CDR1 MGHRA, CDR2 YSYEKL. The CDR3 loop spans 17 amino acids. V lost 1 base and J lost 3; bases outside the gene matches: 4.

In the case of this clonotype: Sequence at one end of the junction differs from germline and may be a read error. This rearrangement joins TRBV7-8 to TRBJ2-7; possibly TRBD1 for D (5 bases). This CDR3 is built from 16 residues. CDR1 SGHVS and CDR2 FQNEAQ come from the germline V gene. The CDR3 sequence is CASSLIHNPGWYEKYF. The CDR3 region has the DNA TGTGCCAGCAGCTTAATTCACAACCCAGGGTGGTACGAGAAGTACTTC.

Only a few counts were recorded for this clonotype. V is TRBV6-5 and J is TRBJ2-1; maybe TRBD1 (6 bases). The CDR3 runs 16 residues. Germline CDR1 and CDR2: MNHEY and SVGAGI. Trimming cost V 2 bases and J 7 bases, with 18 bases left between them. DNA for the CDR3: TGTGCCAGCAGTTACCGTTATACAGGGAATGTGAATGAGCAGTTCTTC. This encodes CASSYRYTGNVNEQFF.

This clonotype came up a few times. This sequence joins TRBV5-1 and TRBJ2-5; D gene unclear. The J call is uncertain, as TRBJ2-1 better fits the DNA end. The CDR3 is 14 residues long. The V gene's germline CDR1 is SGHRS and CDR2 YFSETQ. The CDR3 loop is CASSPTRRHNEQFF. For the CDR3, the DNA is TGCGCCAGCAGCCCCACCCGGCGCCACAATGAGCAGTTCTTC.